These 24 T cell receptor beta chains came from one sample sequenced in a study of blood T cell repertoires in COVID-19. Libraries were prepared by immunoSEQ multiplex PCR; TCRdb keeps only in-frame clonotypes and omits some of them. The table has some 300,000 clones, 88% seen once; the top ten hold 2% to 2.5%. Sequenced input: PBMCs or T cells enriched from blood (not recorded which). The receptors here all came from a woman aged 55-75 years in a cohort exposed to, infected with or recovered from COVID-19 (not recorded which).

V usage is TRBV6-5 and J usage is TRBJ2-3, with D possibly matching TRBD1 (6 bases). Trimming shortened V by 6 bases and J by 1 base, and 11 bases separated the two germline ends. This CDR3 is 14 amino acids long. From germline, CDR1 is MNHEY and CDR2 SVGAGI. The CDR3 bases are TGTGCCAGCAGGATGGACAGTCGCACAGATACGCAGTATTTT. This gives the protein CASRMDSRTDTQYF.

This chain links TRBV28 with TRBJ1-2; 8 bases line up with TRBD1. This CDR3 region has 14 residues. From germline, CDR1 is MDHEN and CDR2 SYDVKM. The J segment lost 4 bases and the V segment lost 6 bases, leaving 7 bases of the junction unmatched. The CDR3 sequence: CASRPDRGSYGYTF. Here the CDR3 DNA reads TGTGCCAGCAGACCAGACAGGGGTTCCTATGGCTACACCTTC.

This chain uses TRBV27 with TRBJ2-4; 7 positions agree with TRBD1. In germline, CDR1 is MNHEY, CDR2 SMNVEV (reference sequence). The CDR3 consists of 13 residues. The V segment lost 6 bases and the J segment 7 bases; nucleotides outside the gene matches: 6. The CDR3 sequence: CASRDDRVNIQYF. In DNA form, the CDR3 reads TGTGCCAGCAGGGACGACAGGGTCAACATTCAGTACTTC.

This clone has only a few counts. The CDR3 loop reads CASSQRTSGSGRNEQFF. The CDR3 nucleotides read TGTGCCAGCAGCCAACGGACTAGCGGGAGTGGAAGGAATGAGCAGTTCTTC. The chain joins TRBV11-3 to TRBJ2-1, with TRBD2 matching 13 bases. The CDR3 totals 17 residues. Germline V gene data show CDR1 as SGHNT and CDR2 as YENEEA. Trimming at V came to 5 bases and at J to 7 bases, leaving 11 bases not matched to a gene.

This chain connects TRBV21-1 to TRBJ2-5; TRBD1, the table's D call, lacks a check against the DNA. TRBV21-1 is assigned pseudogene status. CDR3 size: 18 residues. CDR3 sequence: CASSKEADGTGGRETQYF. The CDR3 DNA follows: TGTGCCAGCAGCAAAGAAGCCGACGGGACAGGGGGCAGGGAGACCCAGTACTTC.

About this clone: This sample also contains other DNA sequences that code for the same CDR3. V and J are TRBV24-1 and TRBJ2-2; 11 nucleotides match TRBD2. CDR1 is KGHDR and CDR2 is SFDVKD in the germline V gene. The CDR3 is made up of 17 amino acids. Trimming removed 4 bases from V and 0 bases from J; junction bases left unmatched: 3. The DNA for the CDR3 is TGTGCCACCAGTGACTTAGCGGGAGGGACGAACACCGGGGAGCTGTTTTTT. It is translated as CATSDLAGGTNTGELFF.

J is TRBJ2-7 and V is TRBV6-5; 8 positions agree with TRBD2. Unmatched junction bases numbered 8, after V lost 2 bases and J lost 5 bases. The CDR3 length is 15 residues. The germline gives CDR1 MNHEY, CDR2 SVGAGI. CDR3 coding DNA: TGTGCCAGCAGTTACCGGGGGGGGCCCACAGACGAGCAGTACTTC. Translated: CASSYRGGPTDEQYF.

This clone was recorded once. The CDR3 DNA reads TGTGCCAGCACCCTCCAGGGCGAAATCGGGGAGCTGTTTTTT. Translating it yields CASTLQGEIGELFF. The chain couples TRBV18 to TRBJ2-2, with a weak D call TRBD1 (5 bases). CDR3 length equals 14 residues. The germline gives CDR1 KGHSH, CDR2 LQKENI. The V end lost 8 bases, the J end lost 7 bases, and 17 bases lay between the germline ends.

The V gene is TRBV10-2, the J gene TRBJ1-6, with D unclear. Looked up from germline, CDR1 is WSHSY and CDR2 is SAAADI. Between the trimmed V and J ends, which lost 6 bases and 0 bases, there was a span of 12 bases. The CDR3 has 16 residues. The CDR3 DNA sequence: TGCGCCAGCAGGACGTCGGCGGACTCCTATAATTCACCCCTCCACTTT. Its protein product is CASRTSADSYNSPLHF.

The chain couples TRBV19 to TRBJ2-7, with 10 bases matching TRBD1. This CDR3 has 15 amino acids. Germline V CDR1 and CDR2: LNHDA, SQIVND (reference sequence). J lost 5 bases, V lost 3 bases, and 7 bases had no gene match. CDR3 sequence (DNA): TGTGCCAGTAGTATGCCGGGACAGGGGATCCACGAGCAGTACTTC. Encoded protein: CASSMPGQGIHEQYF.

The V and J genes are TRBV29-1 and TRBJ1-2; TRBD1 matches at 7 bases. Losses at the gene ends were 4 bases for V and 3 bases for J; bases not matched to a gene: 5. This CDR3 contains 13 residues. Per germline, CDR1 SQVTM and CDR2 ANQGSEA. CDR3 region: CSVAQGGDYGYTF. The CDR3, as DNA: TGCAGCGTTGCCCAGGGGGGCGACTATGGCTACACCTTC.

This chain connects TRBV3-1 (or the pseudogene TRBV3-2) to TRBJ2-2; 8 nucleotides line up with TRBD1. The CDR3 covers 17 residues. CDR1 and CDR2 from the germline V gene are LGHDT and YNNKEL (reference sequence). Germline trimming cut 5 bases from V and 7 bases from J; bases unmatched to any gene: 15. CDR3 coding DNA: TGTGCCAGCAGCTCCCGAAAACCCCAGGGGGCCAGCGGGGAGCTGTTTTTT. This sequence encodes CASSSRKPQGASGELFF.

This rearrangement joins TRBV5-4 to TRBJ2-3, with TRBD2 identical over 10 bases. Trimming at V came to 0 bases and at J to 4 bases, leaving 8 bases not matched to a gene. The V gene's germline CDR1 is SGHNT and CDR2 YYREEE (reference sequence). The CDR3 spans 17 residues. In nucleotides, the CDR3 is TGTGCCAGCAGCTTGGTTTTGCTAGCGGGAGTACCAGATACGCAGTATTTT. Its translation: CASSLVLLAGVPDTQYF.

This sequence joins TRBV5-8 and TRBJ2-7, with 9 positions matching TRBD1. CDR1 and CDR2 from the germline V gene are SGHTS and YDEGEE. The CDR3 loop spans 16 amino acids. V lost 2 bases, J lost 1 base, and 7 bases stayed unmatched. This CDR3 reads CASSLLPGQGSYEQYF. CDR3 DNA sequence: TGTGCCAGCAGCTTACTACCGGGACAGGGATCCTACGAGCAGTACTTC.

This chain joins TRBV6-5 and TRBJ2-7, with TRBD2 matching over 13 bases. Trimming cost V 5 bases and J 6 bases; bases outside gene matches: 4. CDR1 MNHEY and CDR2 SVGAGI come from the germline V gene. This CDR3 contains 14 residues. CDR3 sequence reads: CASSTGLAGLEQYF. In DNA form, the CDR3 reads TGTGCCAGCAGTACGGGACTAGCGGGGCTCGAGCAGTACTTC.

The rearrangement joins TRBV21-1 to TRBJ1-2; the D segment call TRBD1 is taken from the table without a DNA check. TRBV21-1 is designated a pseudogene. The CDR3 is 14 amino acids. CDR3 protein: CASSKKDRGYGYTF. Written as DNA, the CDR3 is TGTGCCAGCAGCAAAAAGGACAGGGGCTATGGCTACACCTTC.

This rearrangement joins TRBV2 to TRBJ1-1; tentative D call: TRBD1 (5 bases). V lost 2 bases, J lost 5 bases, and 12 bases lay in between. The CDR3 spans 14 residues. Germline CDR1 and CDR2: SNHLY and FYNNEI. CDR3 sequence: CASSEPGVGTEAFF. The CDR3, as DNA: TGTGCCAGCAGTGAACCGGGGGTGGGGACTGAAGCTTTCTTT.

This clone was counted a single time. This rearrangement joins TRBV19 to TRBJ2-7; D call uncertain. V was shortened by 4 bases and J by 6 bases, with 13 bases between the two germline ends. The CDR3 is made up of 13 amino acids. Germline-derived CDR1 and CDR2 are LNHDA and SQIVND (reference sequence). CDR3 protein: CASSTLLGGEQYF. The DNA of the CDR3 is TGTGCCAGTAGTACACTTCTCGGTGGCGAGCAGTACTTC.

This clone was recorded once. The J gene is TRBJ2-3, the V gene TRBV27, with 8 bases matching TRBD2. CDR1 is MNHEY, CDR2 SMNVEV, per germline (reference sequence). Losses at the gene ends were 5 bases for V and 2 bases for J; bases not matched to a gene: 6. This CDR3 spans 15 amino acids. The CDR3 nucleotides read TGTGCCAGCAGTCCGAGCGGGAGAGTCACAGATACGCAGTATTTT. Translating it yields CASSPSGRVTDTQYF.

The chain has TRBV18 and TRBJ2-2; 9 nucleotides match TRBD2. Trimming took 0 bases from V and 4 from J; bases not matched to a gene: 6. The germline CDR1 and CDR2 sequences are KGHSH and LQKENI. The CDR3 length is 17 residues. CDR3 sequence reads: CASSPPGLAGGTGELFF. The CDR3 nucleotides are TGTGCCAGCTCACCACCGGGACTAGCTGGTGGCACCGGGGAGCTGTTTTTT.

The chain uses TRBV7-3 and TRBJ2-2; 9 nucleotides match TRBD1. J was trimmed by 5 bases and V by 5 bases; bases with no gene match: 12. The CDR3 contains 17 residues. Germline CDR1 SGHTA, CDR2 FQGTGA. This CDR3 reads CASSRSGTGRVTGELFF. In DNA, the CDR3 is TGTGCCAGCAGCCGCTCCGGGACAGGGCGAGTAACCGGGGAGCTGTTTTTT.

This chain connects TRBV6-5 to TRBJ1-3; 9 bases match TRBD1. The V gene end was trimmed by 4 bases and the J gene end by 4 bases; junction bases not matched to a gene: 2. The CDR3 runs to 14 residues. Germline CDR1 and CDR2: MNHEY and SVGAGI. CDR3 sequence: CASSWDREGNTIYF. In nucleotides, the CDR3 is TGTGCCAGCAGTTGGGACAGGGAGGGAAACACCATATATTTT.

This chain connects TRBV7-2 to TRBJ1-4; D is unresolved. V lost 4 bases, J lost 13 bases, and 10 bases lay in between. The germline V gene has CDR1 SGHTA and CDR2 FQGNSA. The CDR3 length is 11 residues. The CDR3 region is CASSSSAVLFF. CDR3 DNA: TGTGCCAGCAGCTCAAGCGCCGTACTGTTTTTT.

The genes are TRBV29-1 and TRBJ2-1, with TRBD2 matching 9 bases. This CDR3 is 13 amino acids long. V dropped 4 bases and J dropped 4; count of bases not matched to a gene: 2. Germline V gives CDR1 SQVTM, CDR2 ANQGSEA. CDR3 region: CSVGLAEYNEQFF. The CDR3 DNA reads TGCAGCGTTGGACTAGCGGAGTACAATGAGCAGTTCTTC.